These 19 T cell receptor beta chains were all obtained from the same sample, sequenced in a study of T cells in Graves' hyperthyroidism and ophthalmopathy. Amplified TCR beta CDR3 regions came from RNA transcripts. A set of HTBI primers served as the primers for a first-round RT-PCR of the TCR CDR3. TCRdb itself ran the multiplex PCR reads through MiXCR, one entry per CDR3 protein. Among 250,000 to 300,000 distinct CDR3 sequences listed, about 15% were seen once. The sequenced sample was blood. The receptors derive from a woman in her 50s with Graves' hyperthyroidism that later progressed to Graves' ophthalmopathy.

This clonotype has ten or more counts. The V gene is TRBV5-1, the J gene TRBJ2-7, with D possibly TRBD1 on 6 matching bases. The CDR3 is 14 residues long. V was cut by 2 bases and J by 4 bases, with 13 bases left in between. The germline V gene has CDR1 SGHRS and CDR2 YFSETQ. The CDR3: CASSFQGQGYEQYF. In DNA, the CDR3 is TGCGCCAGCAGCTTCCAGGGTCAGGGGTACGAGCAGTACTTC.

This rearrangement joins TRBV4-1 to TRBJ1-4, with D maybe TRBD1 (5 bases). The V end lost 2 bases, the J end lost 2 bases, and 18 bases lay between the germline ends. The germline V gene encodes CDR1 MGHRA and CDR2 YSYEKL. The CDR3 is made up of 18 amino acids. CDR3 region: CASSQNGRVKGTNEKLFF. The CDR3 DNA follows: TGCGCCAGCAGCCAAAACGGTAGAGTGAAGGGGACTAATGAAAAACTGTTTTTT.

This chain uses TRBV6-1 with TRBJ1-2; tentatively, D is TRBD1 (5 bases). The CDR3 is 13 residues long. Germline V gene data show CDR1 as MNHNS and CDR2 as SASEGT. V was pared by 5 bases and J by 10 bases, with 17 bases between. CDR3 residues: CASSLNPDSYYTF. In DNA form, the CDR3 reads TGTGCCAGCAGTCTAAACCCCGACAGTTACTACACCTTC.

This clonotype was recorded at least ten times. This rearrangement joins TRBV7-2 to TRBJ2-3; D call uncertain. The CDR3 has 13 residues. Trimming removed 3 bases at V and 4 bases at J, with 8 bases between. Germline V CDR1 and CDR2: SGHTA, FQGNSA. The CDR3 DNA reads as TGTGCCAGCAGCTTCCGACATGCAGATACGCAGTATTTT. Its protein is CASSFRHADTQYF. Using reference TRBV7-2 and TRBJ2-3 for the parts outside the CDR3, the full variable domain is GAGVSQSPSNKVTEKGKDVELRCDPISGHTALYWYRQSLGQGLEFLIYFQGNSAPDKSGLPSDRFSAERTGGSVSTLTIQRTQQEDSAVYLCASSFRHADTQYFGPGTRLTVL.

In its sample, this clonotype was seen many times. This chain uses TRBV2 with TRBJ2-1, with TRBD2 matching over 12 bases. With 6 bases clipped from V and 6 bases from J, the junction kept 3 bases outside the gene matches. The germline CDR1 and CDR2 sequences are SNHLY and FYNNEI. There are 14 residues in the CDR3. The CDR3 is CASRTSGSGNEQFF. The CDR3 bases are TGTGCCAGCAGGACTAGCGGGAGTGGCAATGAGCAGTTCTTC.

This clonotype was counted only a few times. The chain is built from TRBV4-1 and TRBJ1-6; 7 bases match TRBD1. With 4 bases clipped from V and 5 bases from J, the junction kept 8 bases outside the gene matches. The CDR3 has 16 amino acids. Germline lookup yields CDR1 MGHRA and CDR2 YSYEKL. The CDR3: CASSRQGVLDNSPLHF. The CDR3 DNA follows: TGCGCCAGCAGCCGGCAGGGGGTACTTGATAATTCACCCCTCCACTTT.

The sample holds many counts of this clonotype. The chain has TRBV4-1 and TRBJ2-1; 9 bases match TRBD1. The CDR3 length is 17 residues. Germline V gene lookup returns CDR1 MGHRA and CDR2 YSYEKL. J gave up 3 bases and V 2 bases, and 8 bases lay outside the gene matches. In nucleotides, the CDR3 is TGCGCCAGCAGCCAATCCATTCCGGGACAGGGCTACAATGAGCAGTTCTTC. Protein product: CASSQSIPGQGYNEQFF.

The genes are TRBV12-3 or TRBV12-4 and TRBJ1-5; no clear D gene. This CDR3 is 15 amino acids long. Trimming pared 2 bases from V and 4 bases from J, leaving 12 bases between. CDR3 nucleotides: TGTGCCAGCAGTTTACAGGCGACGGGGAATCAGCCCCAGCATTTT. It encodes CASSLQATGNQPQHF.

This rearrangement joins TRBV20-1 to TRBJ1-1; TRBD1 agrees at 7 bases. This CDR3 is built from 16 residues. V shed 3 bases, J shed 1 base, and the junction held 11 bases outside the gene matches. Germline CDR1 and CDR2: DFQATT and SNEGSKA (reference sequence). The CDR3 loop is CSASEAGGLRNTEAFF. In DNA form, the CDR3 reads TGCAGTGCTAGTGAGGCAGGGGGGCTTCGGAACACTGAAGCTTTCTTT.

This clonotype was seen a single time. The rearrangement joins TRBV2 to TRBJ2-7; 10 positions match TRBD1. Germline lookup yields CDR1 SNHLY and CDR2 FYNNEI. The CDR3 loop spans 15 amino acids. After removal of 7 bases from V and 5 bases from J, the junction contained 11 bases not matched to a gene. CDR3 in amino acids: CASINRDRGIDEQYF. The CDR3 DNA reads as TGTGCCAGCATCAACCGGGACAGGGGCATCGACGAGCAGTACTTC.

The V and J genes are TRBV7-3 and TRBJ1-4; D is possibly TRBD1 (6 bases). V lost 2 bases and J 5 bases, leaving 12 bases between the germline ends. CDR1 SGHTA and CDR2 FQGTGA come from the germline V gene. The CDR3 covers 15 residues. This CDR3 is CASSLQQGQNEKLFF. CDR3 DNA sequence: TGTGCCAGCAGCTTACAACAGGGACAAAATGAAAAACTGTTTTTT.

This clonotype appeared many times. The chain links TRBV24-1 to TRBJ1-1, with a tentative D call TRBD1 (5 bases). Deletions cut 5 bases from V and 1 base from J, with 10 bases between. Germline CDR1 and CDR2: KGHDR and SFDVKD. CDR3 size: 14 residues. In DNA, the CDR3 is TGTGCCACCAGTGTGGGCAGGGCGAACACTGAAGCTTTCTTT. Translation gives CATSVGRANTEAFF.

This clonotype was seen ten or more times. CDR3 amino acids: CSASPSGTSGYEQYF. CDR3 nucleotides: TGCAGTGCTAGTCCCTCCGGGACTAGCGGGTACGAGCAGTACTTC. The chain has TRBV20-1 and TRBJ2-7; 12 bases agree with TRBD2. The germline V gene has CDR1 DFQATT and CDR2 SNEGSKA (reference sequence). The CDR3 loop spans 15 amino acids. The trim removed 3 bases at V and 4 bases at J, leaving 7 bases unmatched.

This clonotype was seen a few times. This chain joins TRBV5-1 and TRBJ1-1; D remains ambiguous. CDR3 length equals 13 residues. Trimming cost V 2 bases and J 4 bases, with 9 bases left between them. Germline assignment: CDR1 SGHRS and CDR2 YFSETQ. Here the CDR3 DNA reads TGCGCCAGCAGCTTTAGGGAGTCCACTGAAGCTTTCTTT. As protein: CASSFRESTEAFF.

This clonotype was observed at least ten times. The chain recombines TRBV3-1 with TRBJ2-6, with D perhaps TRBD2 (6 bases). V lost 6 bases to trimming and J lost 1 base, with 13 bases between them. The CDR3 is 16 amino acids. CDR1 is LGHDT and CDR2 is YNNKEL in the germline V gene (reference sequence). Here the CDR3 DNA reads TGTGCCAGCAGTCCTATTCGGGGGTCTGGGGCCAACGTCCTGACTTTC. Its translation: CASSPIRGSGANVLTF.

This clonotype was recorded at least ten times. V and J are TRBV2 and TRBJ2-5; D is unresolved. Germline loops: CDR1 SNHLY, CDR2 FYNNEI. Trimming left V 4 bases short and J 5 bases short, with 8 bases between. CDR3 length: 12 residues. In nucleotides, the CDR3 is TGTGCCAGCAGTGCGGACCGGGAGACCCAGTACTTC. Its protein is CASSADRETQYF. Looking up the rest from reference TRBV2 and TRBJ2-5 gives the full variable domain: EPEVTQTPSHQVTQMGQEVILRCVPISNHLYFYWYRQILGQKVEFLVSFYNNEISEKSEIFDDQFSVERPDGSNFTLKIRSTKLEDSAMYFCASSADRETQYFGPGTRLLVL.

The sample holds many counts of this clonotype. The chain uses TRBV30 and TRBJ2-5; D might be TRBD1 or TRBD2, each matching 5 bases. The V end was cut by 3 bases, the J end by 5 bases, with 16 bases between. Germline loops: CDR1 GTSNPN, CDR2 SVGIG (reference sequence). CDR3 length: 14 amino acids. The CDR3 spells CAWSPWGRLETQYF. The DNA of the CDR3 is TGTGCCTGGAGCCCCTGGGGGAGATTGGAGACCCAGTACTTC.

The rearrangement uses TRBV2 and TRBJ1-1; 9 bases agree with TRBD1. The CDR3 extends over 13 amino acids. The J segment lost 7 bases and the V segment lost 8 bases, leaving 8 bases of the junction unmatched. Germline V gene data show CDR1 as SNHLY and CDR2 as FYNNEI. CDR3 sequence: CASRTGGLGEAFF. As DNA, the CDR3 is TGTGCCAGCCGAACAGGGGGCTTAGGTGAAGCTTTCTTT. Using reference TRBV2 and TRBJ1-1 for the parts outside the CDR3, the full variable domain is EPEVTQTPSHQVTQMGQEVILRCVPISNHLYFYWYRQILGQKVEFLVSFYNNEISEKSEIFDDQFSVERPDGSNFTLKIRSTKLEDSAMYFCASRTGGLGEAFFGQGTRLTVV.

The sample holds many counts of this clonotype. The chain carries TRBV6-1 and TRBJ2-7; D unresolved. V shed 5 bases and J shed 7 bases, with 9 bases lying between them. The CDR3 is made up of 11 amino acids. Per germline, CDR1 MNHNS and CDR2 SASEGT. This CDR3 is CASSYLREQYF. The CDR3 DNA reads TGTGCCAGCAGTTACCTCAGGGAGCAGTACTTC.